What follows are 2 T cell receptor beta chains derived from one specimen sequenced in a study of beta chain features in type 1 diabetes. Overall study results and limits: Moderately but significantly shorter TCRB CDR3s were found in Type 1 diabetes patients in all four CD4+ subsets.

The antigens these receptors bind are not known. Expressed TCRB transcripts were sequenced because the entire RNA isolate underwent reverse transcription. The protocol was immunoSEQ multiplex PCR, while the TCRdb copy is restricted to in-frame clones and leaves out a portion. Of around 650,000 clones listed, roughly 12% are singletons. The sample consisted of naive CD4+ T cells from blood. The receptors shown here come from a man younger than 40 with type 1 diabetes.

The chain links TRBV5-4 to TRBJ2-3, with 8 bases that match TRBD2. The length of the CDR3 is 16 residues. Germline V lookup: CDR1 SGHNT, CDR2 YYREEE (reference sequence). Losses at the gene ends were 3 bases for V and 11 bases for J; bases not matched to a gene: 17. CDR3 in DNA: TGTGCCAGCAGCTCAGACGCGTCCGGGACTAGTCGTAGGCAGTATTTT. Translated, it gives CASSSDASGTSRRQYF.

The chain has TRBV9 and TRBJ2-5, with TRBD2 as a possible D gene (6 bases). The CDR3 has 15 amino acids. Germline V gene sequence: CDR1 SGDLS, CDR2 YYNGEE. Trimming removed 4 bases from V and 2 bases from J, with 15 bases in between. In DNA, the CDR3 is TGTGCCAGCAGCAAAAGCATAGCGGAGCAAGAGACCCAGTACTTC. Translated: CASSKSIAEQETQYF.